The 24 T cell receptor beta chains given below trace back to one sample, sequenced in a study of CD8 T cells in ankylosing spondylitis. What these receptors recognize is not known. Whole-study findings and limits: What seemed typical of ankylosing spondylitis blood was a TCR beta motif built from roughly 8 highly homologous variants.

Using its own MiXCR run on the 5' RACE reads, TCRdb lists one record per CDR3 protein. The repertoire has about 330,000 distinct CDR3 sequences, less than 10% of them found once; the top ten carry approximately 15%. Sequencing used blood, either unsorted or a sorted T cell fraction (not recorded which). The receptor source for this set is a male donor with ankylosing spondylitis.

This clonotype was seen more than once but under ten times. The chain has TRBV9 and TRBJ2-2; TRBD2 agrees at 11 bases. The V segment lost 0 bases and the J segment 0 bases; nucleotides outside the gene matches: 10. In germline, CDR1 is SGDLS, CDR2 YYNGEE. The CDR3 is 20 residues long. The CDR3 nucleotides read TGTGCCAGCAGCGTAGCTACTAGCGGGAGTAATCCCTCGAACACCGGGGAGCTGTTTTTT. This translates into CASSVATSGSNPSNTGELFF.

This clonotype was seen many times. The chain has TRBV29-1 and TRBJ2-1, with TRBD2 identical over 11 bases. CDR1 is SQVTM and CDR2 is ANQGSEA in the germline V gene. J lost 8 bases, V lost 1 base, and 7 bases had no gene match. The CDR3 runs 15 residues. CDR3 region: CSVEVSGRAVYEQFF. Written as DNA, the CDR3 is TGCAGCGTTGAAGTTAGCGGGAGGGCGGTTTATGAGCAGTTCTTC.

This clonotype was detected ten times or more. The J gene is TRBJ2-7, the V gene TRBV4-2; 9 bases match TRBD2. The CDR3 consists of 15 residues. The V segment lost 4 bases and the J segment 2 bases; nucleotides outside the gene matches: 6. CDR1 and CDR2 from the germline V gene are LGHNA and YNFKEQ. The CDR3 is CASSRAGGPAYEQYF. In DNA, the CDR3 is TGTGCCAGCAGCCGAGCGGGAGGTCCAGCCTACGAGCAGTACTTC.

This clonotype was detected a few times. In DNA, the CDR3 is TGTGCCAGCAGCTTATACGGGACTAGCGGGAGTCGTTACACCGGGGAGCTGTTTTTT. It translates to CASSLYGTSGSRYTGELFF. The J gene is TRBJ2-2, the V gene TRBV7-6; 14 bases align to TRBD2. In germline, CDR1 is SGHVS, CDR2 FNYEAQ. The ends lost 2 bases at V and 3 bases at J; junction bases unmatched: 8. The CDR3 length is 19 residues.

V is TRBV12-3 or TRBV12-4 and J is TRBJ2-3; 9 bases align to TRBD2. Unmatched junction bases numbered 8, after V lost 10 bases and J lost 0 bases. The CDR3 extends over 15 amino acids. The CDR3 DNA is TGTGCCAACGGAGCTAGCGGGATTAGCACAGATACGCAGTATTTT. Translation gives CANGASGISTDTQYF.

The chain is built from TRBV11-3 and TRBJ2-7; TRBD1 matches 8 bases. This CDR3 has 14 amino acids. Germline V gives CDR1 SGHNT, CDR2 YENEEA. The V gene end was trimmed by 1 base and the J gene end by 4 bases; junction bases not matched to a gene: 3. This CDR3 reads CASSLGQGNYEQYF. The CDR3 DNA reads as TGTGCCAGCAGCTTAGGACAGGGGAATTACGAGCAGTACTTC.

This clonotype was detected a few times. CDR3 DNA: TGCGCCAGCAGCTGGGGACTAGCTACCGGGGAGCTGTTTTTT. This encodes CASSWGLATGELFF. The V and J genes are TRBV5-1 and TRBJ2-2; 9 nucleotides match TRBD2. The CDR3 loop spans 14 amino acids. From germline, CDR1 is SGHRS and CDR2 YFSETQ. The ends lost 3 bases at V and 5 bases at J; junction bases unmatched: 2.

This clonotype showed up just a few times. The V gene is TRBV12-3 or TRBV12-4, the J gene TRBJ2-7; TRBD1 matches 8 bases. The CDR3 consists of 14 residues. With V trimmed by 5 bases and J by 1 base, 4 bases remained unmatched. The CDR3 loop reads CASSLDRASYEQYF. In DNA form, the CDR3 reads TGTGCCAGCAGTCTGGACAGGGCTTCCTACGAGCAGTACTTC.

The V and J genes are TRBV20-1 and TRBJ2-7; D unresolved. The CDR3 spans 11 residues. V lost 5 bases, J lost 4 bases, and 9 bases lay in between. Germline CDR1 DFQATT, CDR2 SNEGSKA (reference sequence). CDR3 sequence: CSAHDHYEQYF. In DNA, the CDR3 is TGCAGTGCTCACGACCATTACGAGCAGTACTTC.

In DNA, the CDR3 is TGTGCCAGCACCGAGGGGGGAAATGAGCAGTTCTTC. Translating gives CASTEGGNEQFF. The chain joins TRBV27 to TRBJ2-1; D may correspond to TRBD1 or TRBD2 (6 bases each). CDR1 and CDR2 (germline): MNHEY, SMNVEV (reference sequence). V dropped 7 bases and J dropped 7 bases, with 11 bases sitting between them. This CDR3 comprises 12 residues.

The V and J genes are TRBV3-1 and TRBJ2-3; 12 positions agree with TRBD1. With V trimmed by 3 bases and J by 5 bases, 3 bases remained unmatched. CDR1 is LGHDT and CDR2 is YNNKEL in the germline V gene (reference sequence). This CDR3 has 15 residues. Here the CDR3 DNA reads TGTGCCAGCAGCCACCGGGACAGGGGGCTAGATACGCAGTATTTT. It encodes CASSHRDRGLDTQYF.

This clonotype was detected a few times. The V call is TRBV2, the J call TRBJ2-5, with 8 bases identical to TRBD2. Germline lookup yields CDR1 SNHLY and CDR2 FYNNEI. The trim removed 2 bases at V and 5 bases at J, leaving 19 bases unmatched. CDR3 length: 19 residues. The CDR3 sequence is CASSEPSGRGWGRAETQYF. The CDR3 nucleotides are TGTGCCAGCAGTGAACCGAGCGGGAGAGGTTGGGGACGAGCGGAGACCCAGTACTTC.

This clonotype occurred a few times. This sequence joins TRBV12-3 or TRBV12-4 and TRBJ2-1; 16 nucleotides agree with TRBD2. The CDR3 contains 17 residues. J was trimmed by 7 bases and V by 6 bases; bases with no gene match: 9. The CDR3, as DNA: TGTGCCAGCAGCCCGGGGACTAGCGGGAGGGCCTCGAATGAGCAGTTCTTC. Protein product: CASSPGTSGRASNEQFF.

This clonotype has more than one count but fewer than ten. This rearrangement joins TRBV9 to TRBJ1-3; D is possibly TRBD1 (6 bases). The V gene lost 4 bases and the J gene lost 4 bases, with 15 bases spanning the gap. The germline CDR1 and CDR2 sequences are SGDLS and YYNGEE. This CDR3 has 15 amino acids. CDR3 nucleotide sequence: TGTGCCAGCAGCACCAATCAGGGGATCGGAAACACCATATATTTT. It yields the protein CASSTNQGIGNTIYF.

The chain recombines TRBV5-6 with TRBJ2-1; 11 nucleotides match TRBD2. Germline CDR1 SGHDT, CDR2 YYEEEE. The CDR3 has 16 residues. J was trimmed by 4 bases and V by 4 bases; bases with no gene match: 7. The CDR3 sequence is CASSHDGTSGYNEQFF. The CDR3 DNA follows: TGTGCCAGCAGCCACGACGGGACTAGCGGTTACAATGAGCAGTTCTTC. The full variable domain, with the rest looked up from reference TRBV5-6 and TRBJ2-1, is DAGVTQSPTHLIKTRGQQVTLRCSPKSGHDTVSWYQQALGQGPQFIFQYYEEEERQRGNFPDRFSGHQFPNYSSELNVNALLLGDSALYLCASSHDGTSGYNEQFFGPGTRLTVL.

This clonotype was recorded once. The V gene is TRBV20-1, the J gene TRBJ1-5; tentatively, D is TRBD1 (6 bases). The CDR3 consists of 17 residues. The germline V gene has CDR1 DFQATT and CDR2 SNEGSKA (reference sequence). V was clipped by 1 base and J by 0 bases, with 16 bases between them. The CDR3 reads CSARVLRGTYSNQPQHF. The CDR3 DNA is TGCAGTGCTAGAGTCCTCAGGGGTACCTATAGCAATCAGCCCCAGCATTTT.

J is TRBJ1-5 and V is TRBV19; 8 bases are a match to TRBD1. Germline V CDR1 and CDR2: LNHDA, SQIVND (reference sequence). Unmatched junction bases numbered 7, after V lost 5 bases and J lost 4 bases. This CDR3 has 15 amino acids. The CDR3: CASSALDRGNQPQHF. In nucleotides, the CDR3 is TGTGCCAGTAGTGCCTTAGACAGGGGAAATCAGCCCCAGCATTTT.

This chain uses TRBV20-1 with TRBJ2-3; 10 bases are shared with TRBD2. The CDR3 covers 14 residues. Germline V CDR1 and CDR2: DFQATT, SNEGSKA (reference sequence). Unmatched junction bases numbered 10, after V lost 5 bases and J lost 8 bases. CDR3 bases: TGCAGTGCTCAGACTAGCGGGCTTCCCGGTACGCAGTATTTT. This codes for CSAQTSGLPGTQYF.

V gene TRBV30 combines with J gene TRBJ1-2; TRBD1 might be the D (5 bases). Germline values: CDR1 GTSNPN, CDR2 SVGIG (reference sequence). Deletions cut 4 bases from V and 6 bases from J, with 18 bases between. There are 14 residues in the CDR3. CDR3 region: CAWNQGLGLHGYTF. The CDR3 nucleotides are TGTGCCTGGAATCAGGGTTTGGGGCTGCATGGCTACACCTTC.

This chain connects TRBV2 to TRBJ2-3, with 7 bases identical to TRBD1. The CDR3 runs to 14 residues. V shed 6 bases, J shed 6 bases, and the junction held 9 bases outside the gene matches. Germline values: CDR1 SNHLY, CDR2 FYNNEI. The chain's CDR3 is CASRHRQGMDTQYF. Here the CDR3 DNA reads TGTGCCAGCAGGCATCGACAGGGTATGGATACGCAGTATTTT.

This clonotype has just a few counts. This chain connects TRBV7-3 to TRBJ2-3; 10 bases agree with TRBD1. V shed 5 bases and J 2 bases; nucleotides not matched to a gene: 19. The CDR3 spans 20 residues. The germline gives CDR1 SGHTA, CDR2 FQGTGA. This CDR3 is CASSPHRRGQGSSFTDTQYF. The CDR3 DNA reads TGTGCCAGCAGCCCACACCGCCGGGGACAGGGGTCTTCCTTCACAGATACGCAGTATTTT.

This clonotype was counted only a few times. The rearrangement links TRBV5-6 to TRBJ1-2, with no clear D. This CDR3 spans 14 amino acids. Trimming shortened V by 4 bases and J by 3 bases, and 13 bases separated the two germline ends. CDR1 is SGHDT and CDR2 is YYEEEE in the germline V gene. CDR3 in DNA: TGTGCCAGCAGCCCCGGGTCTGAAGACTATGGCTACACCTTC. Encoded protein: CASSPGSEDYGYTF.

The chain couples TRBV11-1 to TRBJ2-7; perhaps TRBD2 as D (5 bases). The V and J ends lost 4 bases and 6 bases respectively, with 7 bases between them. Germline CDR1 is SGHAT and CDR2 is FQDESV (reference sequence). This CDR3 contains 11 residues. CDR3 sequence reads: CASSYGIEQYF. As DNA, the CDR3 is TGTGCCAGCAGCTACGGGATCGAGCAGTACTTC.

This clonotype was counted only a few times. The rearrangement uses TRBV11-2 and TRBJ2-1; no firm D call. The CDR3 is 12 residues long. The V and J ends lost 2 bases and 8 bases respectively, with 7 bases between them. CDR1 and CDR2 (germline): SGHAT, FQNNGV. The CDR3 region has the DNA TGTGCCAGCAGCTTATTCGAGTATGAGCAGTTCTTC. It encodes CASSLFEYEQFF.